The 16 T cell receptor beta chains given below trace back to one sample, sequenced in a study of T cells in localized non-small cell lung cancer. The assay was immunoSEQ multiplex PCR, and TCRdb's table has in-frame clones only and misses some. The table records roughly 34,000 clones, around 84% of them present only once. The sample in question was peripheral blood, obtained before any cancer treatment. These receptors all come from a male donor aged 60 or older with stage II squamous cell lung carcinoma.

This rearrangement joins TRBV11-2 to TRBJ2-5, with D possibly matching TRBD2 (6 bases). V shed 3 bases and J shed 11 bases, with 19 bases lying between them. This CDR3 is built from 14 residues. CDR1 SGHAT and CDR2 FQNNGV come from the germline V gene. The CDR3 bases are TGTGCCAGCAGCTTTGTAAGGGACGGGGGTAGGCAGTACTTC. Amino acids: CASSFVRDGGRQYF.

The chain joins TRBV9 to TRBJ1-4; D ambiguous. CDR1 SGDLS and CDR2 YYNGEE come from the germline V gene. The ends were cut back, 4 bases at V and 8 bases at J, with 18 bases in the middle. The CDR3 runs 15 residues. The CDR3 bases are TGTGCCAGCAGCTCCCGAGGGTCCCAAAGGGAAAAACTGTTTTTT. Translating it yields CASSSRGSQREKLFF. The full variable domain, rest sourced from reference TRBV9 and TRBJ1-4, is DSGVTQTPKHLITATGQRVTLRCSPRSGDLSVYWYQQSLDQGLQFLIQYYNGEERAKGNILERFSAQQFPDLHSELNLSSLELGDSALYFCASSSRGSQREKLFFGSGTQLSVL.

CDR3 residues: CASSLLPENTGELFF. CDR3 sequence (DNA): TGCGCCAGCAGCTTGTTGCCGGAGAACACCGGGGAGCTGTTTTTT. The chain is built from TRBV5-1 and TRBJ2-2, with unresolved D. Germline CDR1 reads SGHRS; CDR2 reads YFSETQ. V shed 1 base and J shed 1 base, with 8 bases lying between them. The CDR3 runs to 15 residues.

This chain links TRBV4-2 with TRBJ2-3, with 11 positions matching TRBD1. Looked up from germline, CDR1 is LGHNA and CDR2 is YNFKEQ. Trimming took 2 bases from V and 3 from J; bases not matched to a gene: 7. This CDR3 has 17 amino acids. DNA of the CDR3: TGTGCCAGCAGCCAACCGGACAGGGGGCAGGAGACAGATACGCAGTATTTT. This translates into CASSQPDRGQETDTQYF.

The chain links TRBV7-3 to TRBJ2-1, with 7 positions matching TRBD1. With 2 bases clipped from V and 10 bases from J, the junction kept 8 bases outside the gene matches. Germline V CDR1 and CDR2: SGHTA, FQGTGA. The CDR3 has 14 amino acids. The CDR3 DNA is TGTGCCAGCAGCTTAGGTTCACCGGGACAGGAGCAGTTCTTC. This sequence encodes CASSLGSPGQEQFF.

V usage is TRBV11-3 and J usage is TRBJ2-5; D is uncertain. V lost 2 bases to trimming and J lost 5 bases, with 3 bases between them. CDR1 and CDR2 (germline): SGHNT, YENEEA. There are 11 residues in the CDR3. The CDR3 reads CASSLSETQYF. CDR3 bases: TGTGCCAGCAGCTTATCGGAGACCCAGTACTTC.

The genes are TRBV18 and TRBJ2-7; possibly TRBD2 for D (6 bases). The V gene lost 3 bases and the J gene lost 1 base, with 10 bases spanning the gap. CDR1 is KGHSH and CDR2 is LQKENI in the germline V gene. This CDR3 is built from 14 residues. As DNA, the CDR3 is TGTGCCAGCTCACCCTGGGCGGGGTCCTACGAGCAGTACTTC. Its protein is CASSPWAGSYEQYF. The full variable domain, in which reference TRBV18 and TRBJ2-7 provide the parts outside the CDR3, is NAGVMQNPRHLVRRRGQEARLRCSPMKGHSHVYWYRQLPEEGLKFMVYLQKENIIDESGMPKERFSAEFPKEGPSILRIQQVVRGDSAAYFCASSPWAGSYEQYFGPGTRLTVT.

This chain joins TRBV14 and TRBJ1-1; D not resolved. The CDR3 has 13 amino acids. V was shortened by 2 bases and J by 1 base, with 5 bases between the two germline ends. Germline values: CDR1 SGHDN, CDR2 FVKESK. CDR3 residues: CASSQRTNTEAFF. In nucleotides, the CDR3 is TGTGCCAGCAGCCAACGGACGAACACTGAAGCTTTCTTT.

This clone has just a few counts. This rearrangement joins TRBV4-3 to TRBJ2-1; D is tentatively TRBD1 or TRBD2 (6 bases each). The germline V gene encodes CDR1 LGHNA and CDR2 YSLEER. Trimming shortened V by 0 bases and J by 2 bases, and 26 bases separated the two germline ends. This CDR3 region has 21 residues. CDR3 loop: CASSQDFVQGGFLSTYNEQFF. The CDR3 DNA reads as TGCGCCAGCAGCCAAGATTTTGTACAGGGAGGTTTTCTTTCTACCTACAATGAGCAGTTCTTC.

V usage is TRBV4-3 and J usage is TRBJ2-1; D not certain. V was pared by 0 bases and J by 0 bases, with 12 bases between. The germline CDR1 and CDR2 sequences are LGHNA and YSLEER. The CDR3 is made up of 17 amino acids. The CDR3 here is CASSQDRTLHSYNEQFF. The CDR3 bases are TGCGCCAGCAGCCAAGATCGGACCCTCCACTCCTACAATGAGCAGTTCTTC.

V and J are TRBV7-9 and TRBJ1-1, with D maybe TRBD1 (6 bases). Germline CDR1 reads SEHNR; CDR2 reads FQNEAQ (reference sequence). CDR3 size: 12 residues. Trimming removed 5 bases from V and 5 bases from J, with 9 bases in between. The CDR3: CASSQDRTEAFF. As DNA, the CDR3 is TGTGCCAGCAGCCAAGACAGGACTGAAGCTTTCTTT. Based on the CDR3 plus reference TRBV7-9 and TRBJ1-1, the full variable domain is DTGVSQNPRHKITKRGQNVTFRCDPISEHNRLYWYRQTLGQGPEFLTYFQNEAQLEKSRLLSDRFSAERPKGSFSTLEIQRTEQGDSAMYLCASSQDRTEAFFGQGTRLTVV.

This chain joins TRBV5-1 and TRBJ1-3; D is ambiguous. Germline loops: CDR1 SGHRS, CDR2 YFSETQ. V was clipped by 3 bases and J by 0 bases, with 4 bases between them. This CDR3 has 13 amino acids. For the CDR3, the DNA is TGCGCCAGCAGCTCCCACTCTGGAAACACCATATATTTT. Translation gives CASSSHSGNTIYF.

The V and J genes are TRBV2 and TRBJ1-2, with 12 bases matching TRBD1. This CDR3 spans 19 amino acids. Germline V gives CDR1 SNHLY, CDR2 FYNNEI. V lost 6 bases to trimming and J lost 5 bases; unmatched junction nucleotides: 19. The DNA of the CDR3 is TGTGCCAGCAGCGGGAAGACGGGGACAGGGGGCCATGGCCCTTATGGCTACACCTTC. This encodes CASSGKTGTGGHGPYGYTF.

The V and J genes are TRBV19 and TRBJ1-6; 7 bases align to TRBD1. There are 16 residues in the CDR3. Trimming took 5 bases from V and 2 from J; bases not matched to a gene: 6. Germline values: CDR1 LNHDA, CDR2 SQIVND (reference sequence). CDR3 loop: CASSLQGTAYNSPLHF. The CDR3 DNA is TGTGCCAGTAGTTTACAGGGGACGGCCTATAATTCACCCCTCCACTTT.

J is TRBJ2-7 and V is TRBV30; no definite D call. The CDR3 totals 11 residues. V lost 4 bases to trimming and J lost 5 bases, with 9 bases between them. CDR1 and CDR2 from the germline V gene are GTSNPN and SVGIG (reference sequence). The CDR3 region has the DNA TGTGCCTGGAAAGGACGGGACGAGCAGTACTTC. This encodes CAWKGRDEQYF.

The table lists this clone with a count of one. V and J are TRBV7-2 and TRBJ1-4, with unresolved D. With 4 bases removed from V and 5 bases from J, the gap between germline ends came to 11 bases. The CDR3 covers 14 residues. Germline assignment: CDR1 SGHTA and CDR2 FQGNSA. This CDR3 reads CASSSAGPNEKLFF. The CDR3 nucleotides read TGTGCCAGCAGCTCGGCCGGCCCAAATGAAAAACTGTTTTTT.